This TCR beta chain was sequenced during a study of shared T cell receptors in the human thymus. The repertoire was sequenced with immunoSEQ multiplex PCR; TCRdb's copy has only in-frame clones and lacks some. This sample has roughly 500,000 clones, with around 82% found just once. V lost 4 bases and J 5 bases, leaving 11 bases between the germline ends. Germline CDR1 reads MNHNY; CDR2 reads SVGAGI (reference sequence). CDR3 length: 14 amino acids. The sample was also reused in another study, on human thymus T cells. From that second work: The thymus was resected at corrective cardiac surgery. What appeared biased in thymic and blood repertoires was the usage of V and J genes. Related research described strongly overlapping thymic repertoires in unrelated people.

The chain employs TRBV6-6 and TRBJ1-4; D is undetermined. The sequence was obtained from a boy in the first two years of life with a congenital heart defect. What was sequenced was thymocytes. DNA of the CDR3: TGTGCCAGCAGTTGCCAGTCTCTCAATGAAAAACTGTTTTTT. Translating it yields CASSCQSLNEKLFF.